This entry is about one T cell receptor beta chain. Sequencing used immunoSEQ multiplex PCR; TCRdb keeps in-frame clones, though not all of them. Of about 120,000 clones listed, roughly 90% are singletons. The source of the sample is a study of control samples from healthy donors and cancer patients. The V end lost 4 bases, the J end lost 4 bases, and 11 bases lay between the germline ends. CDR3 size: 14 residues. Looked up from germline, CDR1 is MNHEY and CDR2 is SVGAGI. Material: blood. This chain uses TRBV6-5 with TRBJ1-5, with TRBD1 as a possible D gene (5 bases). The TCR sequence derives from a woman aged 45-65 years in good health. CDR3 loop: CASSSGFRNQPQHF. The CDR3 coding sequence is TGTGCCAGCAGTTCAGGGTTTCGAAATCAGCCCCAGCATTTT.